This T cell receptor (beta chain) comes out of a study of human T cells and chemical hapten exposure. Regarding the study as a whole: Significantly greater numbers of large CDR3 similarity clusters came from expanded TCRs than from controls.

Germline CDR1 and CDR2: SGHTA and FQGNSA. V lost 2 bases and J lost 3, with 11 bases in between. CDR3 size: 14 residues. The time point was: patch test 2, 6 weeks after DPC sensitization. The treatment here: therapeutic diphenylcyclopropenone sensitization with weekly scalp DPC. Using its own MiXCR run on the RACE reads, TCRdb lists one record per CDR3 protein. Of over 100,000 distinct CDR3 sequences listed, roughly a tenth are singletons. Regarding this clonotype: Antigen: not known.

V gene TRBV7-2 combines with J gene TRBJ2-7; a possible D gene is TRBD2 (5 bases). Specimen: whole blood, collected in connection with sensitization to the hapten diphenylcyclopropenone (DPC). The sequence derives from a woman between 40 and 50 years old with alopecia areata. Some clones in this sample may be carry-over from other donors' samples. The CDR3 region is CASSLLRDNYEQYF. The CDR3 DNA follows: TGTGCCAGCAGCTTACTCCGGGATAACTACGAGCAGTACTTC. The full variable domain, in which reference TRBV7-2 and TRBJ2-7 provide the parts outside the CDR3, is GAGVSQSPSNKVTEKGKDVELRCDPISGHTALYWYRQSLGQGLEFLIYFQGNSAPDKSGLPSDRFSAERTGGSVSTLTIQRTQQEDSAVYLCASSLLRDNYEQYFGPGTRLTVT.